This T cell receptor beta chain was recorded in a study of early T cells in non-severe SARS-CoV-2 infection. This clonotype occurred many times. Its antigen is currently unknown. Findings and caveats of the study: CD4 and private specificities were missed by VDJdb matching, which favored anti-spike CD8 responses.

The V gene end was trimmed by 5 bases and the J gene end by 4 bases; junction bases not matched to a gene: 8. The CDR3 contains 16 residues. From germline, CDR1 is MNHNY and CDR2 SVGAGI (reference sequence). From the 5' RACE reads, TCRdb called clonotypes with MiXCR, one entry per CDR3 protein. The sample has about 22,000 distinct CDR3 sequences; around 4.3% are singletons. The sequencing input was whole blood. The TCR was taken from an adult who was a healthcare worker with PCR-confirmed SARS-CoV-2 infection or an uninfected control (not recorded which). The V and J genes are TRBV6-6 and TRBJ1-5; TRBD1 matches at 10 bases. CDR3 DNA sequence: TGTGCCAGCAGTGAGGGACAGGGGCGAAATAATCAGCCCCAGCATTTT. Encoded protein: CASSEGQGRNNQPQHF.